This TCR beta chain came from a study of blood T cell repertoires in COVID-19. About the study: T cells, B-cell-depleted T cells, or PBMCs supplied cDNA or gDNA.

The CDR3 is made up of 12 amino acids. Participant ages covered about 18 to 95 years across approximately 25 US areas. Participant reports of clinical history set cohort assignment. The authors' processing: The assay estimated nucleated cells by amplifying reference gene primers. TCRdb keeps only in-frame clones here, not all; method: immunoSEQ multiplex PCR. D and trimming come from the DNA, and the V and J calls and clone size come from that table. The top ten clones hold approximately 5.5% of a sample with fewer than 350,000 clones, about 89% of them seen once. The chain couples TRBV12-1 to TRBJ1-1; the table gives TRBD1 as D, unverified against the DNA. TRBV12-1 counts as a pseudogene. What was sequenced was PBMCs or T cells enriched from blood (not recorded which). The sequence was obtained from a man between 60 and 75 years old who had recovered from COVID-19. In DNA form, the CDR3 reads TGTGCCAGCAGCTTTGCCGGCAGGGGTGCTTTCTTT. Amino acids: CASSFAGRGAFF.